This T cell receptor (beta chain) was profiled in a study of cytomegalovirus exposure and HLA in healthy donors. Germline loops: CDR1 SGHRS, CDR2 YFSETQ. Germline trimming cut 0 bases from V and 4 bases from J; bases unmatched to any gene: 4. The CDR3 consists of 16 residues. Primers: 60 Vbeta forward and 13 Jbeta reverse. Clones were read by immunoSEQ multiplex PCR, and TCRdb kept only the in-frame ones, dropping some. The table lists about 210,000 clones. This clonotype was sampled from a woman under 40 in good health and CMV-seropositive. The source material was PBMCs. This sequence joins TRBV5-1 and TRBJ1-2; 12 positions agree with TRBD1. The CDR3: CASSLDWGQGAYGYTF. In nucleotides, the CDR3 is TGCGCCAGCAGCTTGGACTGGGGACAGGGGGCCTATGGCTACACCTTC.